These 8 T cell receptor beta chains were sequenced from one sample in a study of blood T cell repertoires in COVID-19. Sequencing was performed with immunoSEQ multiplex PCR; in TCRdb, only in-frame clones are kept and a portion is missing. Of 80,000 to 100,000 clones listed, 80% were seen once; the top ten hold around 19%. Material for sequencing was peripheral blood. Receptor source: a human donor in a cohort sampled during active COVID-19.

The chain has TRBV5-1 and TRBJ2-1; 8 nucleotides agree with TRBD1. The V and J ends lost 1 base and 6 bases, in that order; junction bases with no gene match: 12. The CDR3 spans 17 residues. CDR1 and CDR2 (germline): SGHRS, YFSETQ. The CDR3 sequence is CASSLIPRDRRVNEQFF. DNA for the CDR3: TGCGCCAGCAGCTTGATTCCCCGGGACAGGAGGGTCAATGAGCAGTTCTTC.

This clone has just one count. The rearrangement links TRBV15 to TRBJ2-3; perhaps TRBD2 as D (5 bases). Germline CDR1 is LNHNV and CDR2 is YYDKDF (reference sequence). V lost 0 bases and J 10 bases, leaving 11 bases between the germline ends. The length of the CDR3 is 13 residues. CDR3 bases: TGTGCCACCAGCAGAGATCCGGAGGTGGCGCAGTATTTT. Amino acids: CATSRDPEVAQYF.

The chain links TRBV1 to TRBJ2-7; the table's D gene call, TRBD2, was not cross checked with the DNA. TRBV1 is reported as a pseudogene. This CDR3 has 15 residues. CDR3: CTSSPSGTPSYEQYF. The CDR3 DNA sequence: TGCACCAGCAGCCCGTCAGGGACTCCTTCCTACGAGCAGTACTTC.

The chain links TRBV10-3 to TRBJ2-5; 8 nucleotides agree with TRBD1. Germline values: CDR1 ENHRY, CDR2 SYGVKD. The V segment lost 4 bases and the J segment 4 bases; nucleotides outside the gene matches: 2. This CDR3 has 13 residues. CDR3 amino acids: CAISADRGETQYF. The CDR3 bases are TGTGCCATCAGTGCCGACAGGGGAGAGACCCAGTACTTC.

This chain joins TRBV27 and TRBJ1-1, with 8 bases that match TRBD1. The J segment lost 12 bases and the V segment lost 3 bases, leaving 9 bases of the junction unmatched. CDR1 and CDR2 (germline): MNHEY, SMNVEV (reference sequence). The CDR3 contains 13 residues. Here the CDR3 DNA reads TGTGCCAGCAGTTTTTCGGGAGGACAGGGAACTTTCTTT. This codes for CASSFSGGQGTFF.

V gene TRBV6-6 combines with J gene TRBJ2-7; tentative D call: TRBD1 (5 bases). There are 13 residues in the CDR3. Germline CDR1 and CDR2: MNHNY and SVGAGI (reference sequence). V lost 3 bases and J lost 2, with 8 bases in between. The CDR3, as DNA: TGTGCCAGCAGTTATGACAGCACCTACGAGCAGTACTTC. Its protein is CASSYDSTYEQYF.

This clone was recorded once. V usage is TRBV5-4 and J usage is TRBJ2-7; D not certain. The CDR3 contains 13 residues. CDR1 is SGHNT and CDR2 is YYREEE in the germline V gene (reference sequence). V lost 3 bases to trimming and J lost 0 bases, with 7 bases between them. The CDR3 DNA reads TGTGCCAGCAGCTCGTCCAGCTCCTACGAGCAGTACTTC. As protein: CASSSSSSYEQYF.

The V call is TRBV7-9, the J call TRBJ2-1, with a tentative D call TRBD2 (6 bases). Trimming took off 6 bases at V and 8 bases at J, with 20 bases between the two ends. The CDR3 is made up of 15 amino acids. The germline V gene has CDR1 SEHNR and CDR2 FQNEAQ (reference sequence). CDR3 residues: CASSYGDFDVDEQFF. For the CDR3, the DNA is TGTGCCAGCAGTTATGGGGACTTTGATGTCGATGAGCAGTTCTTC.